Sequencing of this T cell receptor (beta chain) was carried out in a study of shared clonotypes between healthy human individuals (dated by TCRdb to about 2020). Study-wide context: A couple of women and a few men aged 18 to 49 years were included in the cohort. For each donor, CD4 naive and CD4 memory were each run on three plates, CD8 naive on two plates, and CD8 memory on one plate. To estimate repertoire size and how much clonotypes are shared between individuals, the study performed deep sequencing of blood TCR repertoires from about five healthy adults. To increase sequencing depth and limit assay-specific biases, TCR repertoire library preparation and sequencing were carried out by different laboratories using diverse techniques. Each donor's leukapheresis produced roughly between roughly 0.85 and 10 billion PBMCs. General study outcomes and caveats: Sampling was limited to blood, and TCR repertoires in tissue likely differ from TCR repertoires in blood. Incomplete sequencing was indicated by rarefaction of sorted-subset datasets, despite the large sequencing depth. Compared with non-shared clonotypes, the clonotypes found in all four sorted-subset donors had higher generation probabilities. Across a few donors, around 5.4% of naive CD4, 3% to 3.5% of naive CD8, about 2.3% of memory CD4, and roughly 0.4% of memory CD8 clonotypes were shared. Pairwise subsampling led to the expectation that sequencing depth would affect the degree of clonotype sharing among donors. Because the study included only a small number of donors, the genetic and exposure-history diversity represented was limited. Naive subsets generally had larger estimated clonotype richness than memory subsets.

Germline trimming: 1 base from V, 2 bases from J; junction bases outside gene matches: 5. Its CDR3 holds 15 amino acids, cysteine through phenylalanine. Just CDR3 DNA is preserved here, 45 bases in frame from base 1. As encoded in the germline V gene, CDR1 is MNHNS while CDR2 is SASEGT. Using the deep immunoSEQ assay, TCR CDR3 regions were amplified from genomic DNA by multiplex PCR. For each cell subset, the extracted genomic DNA was distributed evenly across all wells of several immunoSEQ 96-well plates, and each plate served as one replicate. Each replicate PCR for sorted subsets received about 0.2 ug genomic DNA, equal to about 30,000 T cell genomes. The purified libraries were quantified using a Qubit 3.0 fluorometer, sized with a Bioanalyzer 2100, and then quantified again using the KAPA Library Quantification kit. Every immunoSEQ 96-well plate was sequenced on a separate single-read 150-cycle Illumina NextSeq 550 flow cell. The study's own analysis went as follows. The immunoSEQ output contained only junctional sequences without quality scores, so filtering could not match that applied to full-length reads. Sequences were annotated with PyIR, a Python wrapper for IgBLAST v1.9, using IMGT germline references to assign V/J genes and CDR3. Reads with weak V/J assignments (E-value above 1e-6), missing CDR3, stop codons, out-of-frame junctions, or ambiguous translated residues were removed. V3J clonotypes were defined by identical inferred V gene, J gene, and CDR3 amino acid sequence. To compute the percentage overlap between repertoires, the number of shared unique clonotypes was divided by the size of the smaller repertoire. Richness of each repertoire was evaluated using RTK rarefaction, the Chao1 estimator, and Recon v2.1 estimates of unobserved clonotypes. OLGA was used to compute generation probabilities for all TCRbeta clonotypes that the gDNA method yielded from several donors. This immuneACCESS table, as held by TCRdb, lists in-frame sequences with V and J called but not all clones. Of the missing ones, under half trace to an unresolved V gene in checked studies; the others have no known cause. That table gives V, J and clone size, and the DNA gave D and trimming. This sample holds about 2 million clones; about 95% were observed only once. Together, the top ten hold roughly 1% of the sample.

Notes on this clone: Its antigen remains undetermined. No much larger clone exists at a distance of one base, and base qualities are not known.

CD8 naive samples consisted of CD45RO-negative cells that were positively selected for CCR7, yielding a CD45RA+CCR7+ population without TemRA cells. The donors were healthy, HIV-negative adults with no recently reported acute infections or vaccinations. Every donor was a Caucasian adult residing in Nashville, Tennessee, USA. Blood was collected by leukapheresis, and PBMCs were isolated by Ficoll-Histopaque density gradient centrifugation and then cryopreserved in liquid nitrogen vapor phase. Analytical flow cytometry was used to check the purity and quantity of every magnetically sorted T cell population. Each sorted fraction had its genomic DNA isolated and then quantified by UV absorbance on a Nanodrop 2000c.

Source material: naive CD8+ T cells sorted from blood. The sample's cell subset or site, from its label and the paper: CD45RA+CCR7+. Recombination linked TRBV6-1 to TRBJ2-7; 7 junctional bases match TRBD1. This sequence was found in a man aged 18 to 30 in good health. The CDR3 region has the sequence CASSEVRDSPYEQYF. At the DNA level, the sequence is TGTGCCAGCAGTGAAGTCCGGGACAGCCCCTACGAGCAGTACTTC.